This T cell receptor (beta chain) was found in a study of blood T cells in healthy people across ages (dated by TCRdb to about 2015). Broadly, across the study: In model experiments, roughly one uniquely barcoded TCR beta cDNA molecule per two T cells was captured by template switching. To avoid experimental bias, donors of different ages were spread randomly across the sequencing lanes. The donors were split into four age groups: young (average about 16 years), middle-aged (roughly 39), aged (about 62) and long-lived (approximately 80). The study measured age-related changes in TCR beta repertoire diversity using deep sequencing normalized with unique cDNA molecular identifiers. Using the same blood draw, the study looked at two additional independent replicas of 1 million unique cDNA reads for two donors, one aged 18 to 29 and the other aged 80 or older. Paper-wide results and their limitations: Because profiling used bulk unsorted PBMCs, naive and antigen-experienced compartments could not be compared conclusively. The long-lived group showed more naive CD4+ T cells, fewer expanded clones and increased TCR diversity than the aged group, suggesting age selection. As age increased, observed TCR beta diversity per million T cells dropped in a roughly linear way, and a significant reduction was already evident by age 40. Estimates of total diversity based on one million sequenced T cells were regarded as lower bounds and as underestimates. There was a strong correlation between observed TCR beta diversity and the percentage of naive T cells measured by flow cytometry. Because donor CMV infection status was unknown, age-related changes in expanded clonotypes were potentially confounded.

Notes on this clonotype: No antigen is known for it. There are no base qualities to consult, and no much larger clone falls within one base.

Systemically healthy Caucasian individuals from Russia, 35 to 50 in total and aged roughly 6 to 90 years, were included as donors. About 9.1 milliliters of peripheral blood were collected from each donor into EDTA-treated Vacutainer tubes. Ficoll-Paque density-gradient centrifugation was used to isolate PBMCs, with at least 7 million per sample. Total RNA, at least 5 micrograms per sample, was extracted from PBMCs with Trizol reagent. For every donor, flow cytometry on a PBMC aliquot measured the percentage of naive CD45RAhigh/CD27high T cells. V sheds 4 bases and J sheds 1 base, leaving 14 bases between their ends. The CDR3 runs 16 amino acids, cysteine and phenylalanine included. The sequence is cut down to CDR3 DNA, 48 bases in frame from base 1. From the germline V gene (reference sequence), CDR1 is LGHDT and CDR2 is YNNKEL. Libraries were prepared through 5' RACE. The instrument was an Illumina HiSeq 2500. A second PCR of about 6 to 11 cycles was run with a J-beta primer mix and a sample-barcoded 5' primer. A template-switch 5' adaptor carrying 12 random nucleotides introduced a unique molecular identifier onto each TCR beta cDNA molecule. At least 3 million CDR3-containing paired-end reads were obtained from each sample. First-strand cDNA was synthesized from all RNA with the Mint cDNA synthesis kit, primed by a TRBC-specific oligonucleotide. All cDNA was treated with uracil-DNA glycosylase and then went through a first 18-cycle PCR with the universal primers M1SS and BC2_uni_R. As for the authors' bioinformatics: For normalization, 1 million high-quality reads, each with a distinct molecular identifier, were randomly selected from each sample. Instead of being binned into consensus sequences, reads that shared molecular identifiers were thrown out. MiTCR, with a Q25 quality threshold and the strictest error-elimination algorithm, was used for CDR3 identification, clonotype clustering and error correction. A nonparametric unseen species model with Euler transformation was used to estimate a lower bound on total TCR beta diversity. TCRdb's own reprocessing of the public reads used fastp at Q25 and MiXCR and kept productive beta chains. Under each unique CDR3 protein, matching rows form one entry showing the most common genes and DNA. Here the V and J calls rest on TCRdb's processing, not on the authors' analysis. The sample records about 1,600,000 distinct CDR3 sequences, roughly 45% of which are singletons. The top ten constitute 7% to 9% of the sample.

The rearrangement joined TRBV3-1 to TRBJ2-1; too little of a D gene remains to name it. This sequence was found in a woman aged 18-30 years in good health. Sequenced material: blood. The DNA sequence is TGTGCCAGCAGCCCCGCCCTAGTAGGGTCCTACAATGAGCAGTTCTTC. The translation is CASSPALVGSYNEQFF.